This paragraph reports one T cell receptor (beta chain). The entry originates in a study of shared clonotypes between healthy human individuals. V was cut by 2 bases and J by 3 bases, with 11 bases left in between. The CDR3 has 15 amino acids. Germline V lookup: CDR1 MDHEN, CDR2 SYDVKM. Here immunoSEQ multiplex PCR was the method, and the copy in TCRdb shows in-frame clones only, minus some. The repertoire has 950,000 to 1,200,000 clones, approximately 80% of them found once; the top ten carry 0.7% to 0.95%. The origin of this receptor is a man younger than 35 in good health. Some clones in this sample may be carry-over from other donors' samples. The V call is TRBV28, the J call TRBJ1-5, with D possibly being TRBD1 (5 bases). Sequenced input: memory CD4+ T cells from PBMCs. Subset given: CD45RA-negative fraction. The CDR3 DNA is TGTGCCAGCAGTTTAGGGGGTAAGGTCAATCAGCCCCAGCATTTT. Protein: CASSLGGKVNQPQHF.